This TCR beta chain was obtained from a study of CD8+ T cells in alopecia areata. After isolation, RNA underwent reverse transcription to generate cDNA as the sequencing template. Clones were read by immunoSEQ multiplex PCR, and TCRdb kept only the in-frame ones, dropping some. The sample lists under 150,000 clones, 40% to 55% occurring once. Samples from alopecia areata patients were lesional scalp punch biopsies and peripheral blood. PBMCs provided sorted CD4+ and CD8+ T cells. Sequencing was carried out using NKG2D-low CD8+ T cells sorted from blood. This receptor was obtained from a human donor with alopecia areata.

CDR3 nucleotide sequence: TGTGCCAGCAGCTACGGACGGACGAACACTGAAGCTTTCTTT. It translates to CASSYGRTNTEAFF. The chain couples TRBV6-5 to TRBJ1-1, with D unclear. The ends were cut back, 6 bases at V and 1 base at J, with 12 bases in the middle. Per the germline V gene, CDR1 is MNHEY and CDR2 is SVGAGI. CDR3 size: 14 residues.